This TCR beta chain was documented in a study of T-cell reconstitution after alpha-beta-depleted transplantation in children listed by TCRdb under 2016. Some background on the complete study: The study quantitatively tracked T-cell immune reconstitution after TCRalphabeta/CD19-depleted allogeneic hematopoietic cell transplantation in children using TCR repertoire profiling.

Findings and caveats that apply to the study as a whole: The high TCRbeta diversity at day 60 in some patients was ascribed to recipient T cells and intrathymic progenitors that had survived conditioning. The frequencies of hyperexpanded clones fell over the following months, and after one year, T-cell counts and TCRbeta diversity were mostly attributed to newly produced T cells. About two months after transplant, the apparently early recovery of alphabetaT-cell counts reportedly depended on just several hundred clones that had expanded rapidly and came from non-depleted graft cells.

CDR1 is given as SQVTM and CDR2 as ANQGSEA, both from the germline V gene. The CDR3 starts with the cysteine, ends with the phenylalanine, and has 15 residues. Here the CDR3 DNA is all that survives: 45 bases in frame from base 1. V and J are trimmed by 4 bases and 6 bases, and the gene matches miss 9 bases of the junction. Read against the paper, the sample's treatment or condition label means: allogeneic hematopoietic cell transplantation with graft depleted of TCRalphabeta T cells and CD19 B cells. Transplant recipients were children who received TCRalphabeta/CD19-depleted allogeneic hematopoietic cell grafts. This clonotype was counted between two and nine times. What this receptor recognizes is not known. Per-base quality was not reported, and no clone a single base away is much larger than it. Library preparation used PCR. The sequencer listed for this sample is Illumina HiSeq 2500. TCR library preparation used molecular barcoding, with unique molecular identifiers applied to normalize quantification of the TCRbeta repertoire. In-frame beta chains were kept once TCRdb had trimmed the public reads at Q25 with fastp and called clones with MiXCR. One record per CDR3 amino acid sequence lists the most common genes and DNA. Within this sample are roughly 350,000 distinct CDR3 sequences, with 15% to 20% of them counted one time only. Roughly 40% of the sample is taken by the ten largest.

This TCR was sampled from a male patient aged 2-15 years who had a stem cell transplant for acute lymphoblastic leukemia, so the T cells may come from the graft donor. Specimen: PBMCs, mostly from graft donor cells, collected 360 days after TCRalphabeta/CD19-depleted stem cell transplant. The receptor chain draws on TRBV29-1 and TRBJ1-5; the junction holds 10 bases that match TRBD1. The nucleotide sequence reads as follows: TGCAGCGTTGCCCGACGGGACAGGGGCAGTCAGCCCCAGCATTTT. This is translated as CSVARRDRGSQPQHF.